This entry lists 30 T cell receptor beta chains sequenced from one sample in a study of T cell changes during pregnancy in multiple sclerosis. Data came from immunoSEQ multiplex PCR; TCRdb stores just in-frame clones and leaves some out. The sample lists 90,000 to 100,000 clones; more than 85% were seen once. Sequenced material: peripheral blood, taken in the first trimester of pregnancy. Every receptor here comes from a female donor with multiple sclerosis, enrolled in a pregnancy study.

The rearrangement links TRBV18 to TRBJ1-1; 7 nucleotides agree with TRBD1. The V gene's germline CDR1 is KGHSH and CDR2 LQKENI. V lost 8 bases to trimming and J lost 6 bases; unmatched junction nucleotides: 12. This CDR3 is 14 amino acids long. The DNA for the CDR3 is TGTGCCAGCCCCTGGAGGAGGGGGCCGTCTGAAGCTTTCTTT. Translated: CASPWRRGPSEAFF.

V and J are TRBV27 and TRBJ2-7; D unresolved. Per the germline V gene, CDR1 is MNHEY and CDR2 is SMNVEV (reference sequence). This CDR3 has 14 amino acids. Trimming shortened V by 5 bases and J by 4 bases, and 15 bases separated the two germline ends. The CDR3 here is CASSRGLPPYEQYF. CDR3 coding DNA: TGTGCCAGCAGTCGAGGCCTCCCCCCTTACGAGCAGTACTTC.

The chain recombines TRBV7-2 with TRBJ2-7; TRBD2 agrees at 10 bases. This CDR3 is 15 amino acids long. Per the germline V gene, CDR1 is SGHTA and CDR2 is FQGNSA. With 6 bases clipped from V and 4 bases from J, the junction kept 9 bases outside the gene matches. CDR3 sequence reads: CASSQNRLAGYEQYF. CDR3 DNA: TGTGCCAGCAGTCAAAATAGACTAGCGGGTTACGAGCAGTACTTC. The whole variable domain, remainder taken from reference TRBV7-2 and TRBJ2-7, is GAGVSQSPSNKVTEKGKDVELRCDPISGHTALYWYRQSLGQGLEFLIYFQGNSAPDKSGLPSDRFSAERTGGSVSTLTIQRTQQEDSAVYLCASSQNRLAGYEQYFGPGTRLTVT.

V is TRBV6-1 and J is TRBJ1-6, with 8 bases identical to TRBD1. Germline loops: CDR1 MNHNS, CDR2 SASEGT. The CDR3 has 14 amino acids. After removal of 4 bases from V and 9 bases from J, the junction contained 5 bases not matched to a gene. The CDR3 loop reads CASSVGQGGSPLHF. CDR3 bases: TGTGCCAGCAGTGTCGGACAGGGAGGTTCACCCCTCCACTTT.

The DNA for the CDR3 is TGTGCCAGCAGCCGACAAGCCTACGAGCAGTACTTC. This sequence encodes CASSRQAYEQYF. The chain joins TRBV5-4 to TRBJ2-7; D not certain. Germline values: CDR1 SGHNT, CDR2 YYREEE (reference sequence). Trimming cost V 4 bases and J 2 bases, with 7 bases left between them. The CDR3 is made up of 12 amino acids.

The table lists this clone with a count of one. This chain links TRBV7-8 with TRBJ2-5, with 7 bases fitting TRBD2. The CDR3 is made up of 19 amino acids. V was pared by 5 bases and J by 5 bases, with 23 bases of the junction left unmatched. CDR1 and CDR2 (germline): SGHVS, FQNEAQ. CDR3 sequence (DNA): TGTGCCAGCAGCCCCCCCCAAGGACTAGAGGGGCCAAGGGAGGAGACCCAGTACTTC. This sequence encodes CASSPPQGLEGPREETQYF.

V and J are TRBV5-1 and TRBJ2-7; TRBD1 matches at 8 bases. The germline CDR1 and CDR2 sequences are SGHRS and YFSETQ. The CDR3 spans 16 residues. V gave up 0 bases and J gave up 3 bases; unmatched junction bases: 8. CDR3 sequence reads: CASSLVAGGAGYEQYF. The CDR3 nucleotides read TGCGCCAGCAGCTTGGTGGCAGGGGGCGCGGGCTACGAGCAGTACTTC.

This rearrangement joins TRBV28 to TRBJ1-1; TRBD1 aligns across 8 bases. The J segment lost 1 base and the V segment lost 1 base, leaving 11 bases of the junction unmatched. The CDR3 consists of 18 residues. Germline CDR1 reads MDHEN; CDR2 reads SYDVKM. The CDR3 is CASSLYGLMTGENTEAFF. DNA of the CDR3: TGTGCCAGCAGTTTATATGGACTGATGACAGGGGAGAACACTGAAGCTTTCTTT.

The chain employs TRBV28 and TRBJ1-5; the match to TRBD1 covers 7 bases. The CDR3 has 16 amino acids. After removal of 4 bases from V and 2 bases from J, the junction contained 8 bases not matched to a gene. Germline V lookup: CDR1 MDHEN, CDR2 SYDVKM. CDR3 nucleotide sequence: TGTGCCAGCAGTTCCCCAAAGGGGGCGGGCAATCAGCCCCAGCATTTT. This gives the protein CASSSPKGAGNQPQHF.

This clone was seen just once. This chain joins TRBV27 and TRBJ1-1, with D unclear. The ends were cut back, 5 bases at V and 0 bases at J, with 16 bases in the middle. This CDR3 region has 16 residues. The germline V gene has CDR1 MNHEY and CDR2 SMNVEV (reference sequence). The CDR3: CASSPPPAFMNTEAFF. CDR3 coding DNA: TGTGCCAGCAGTCCTCCCCCAGCGTTCATGAACACTGAAGCTTTCTTT.

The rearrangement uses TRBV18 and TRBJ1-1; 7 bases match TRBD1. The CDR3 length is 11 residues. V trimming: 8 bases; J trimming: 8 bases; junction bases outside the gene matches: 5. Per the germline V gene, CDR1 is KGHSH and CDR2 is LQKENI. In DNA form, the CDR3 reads TGTGCCAGCCAGGGGACAGCAGAAGCTTTCTTT. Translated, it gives CASQGTAEAFF.

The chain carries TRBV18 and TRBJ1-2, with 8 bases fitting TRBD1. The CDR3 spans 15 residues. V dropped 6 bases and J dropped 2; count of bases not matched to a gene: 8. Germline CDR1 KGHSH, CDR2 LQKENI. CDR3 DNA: TGTGCCAGCTCGTCTACAGGGGGTTTCAACTATGGCTACACCTTC. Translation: CASSSTGGFNYGYTF.

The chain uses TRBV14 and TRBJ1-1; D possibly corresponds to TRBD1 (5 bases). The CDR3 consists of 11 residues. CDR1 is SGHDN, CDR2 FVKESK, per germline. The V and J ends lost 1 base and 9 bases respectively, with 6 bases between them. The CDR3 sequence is CASSQGQKAFF. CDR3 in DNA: TGTGCCAGCAGCCAAGGACAGAAAGCTTTCTTT. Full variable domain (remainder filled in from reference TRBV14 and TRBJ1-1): EAGVTQFPSHSVIEKGQTVTLRCDPISGHDNLYWYRRVMGKEIKFLLHFVKESKQDESGMPNNRFLAERTGGTYSTLKVQPAELEDSGVYFCASSQGQKAFFGQGTRLTVV.

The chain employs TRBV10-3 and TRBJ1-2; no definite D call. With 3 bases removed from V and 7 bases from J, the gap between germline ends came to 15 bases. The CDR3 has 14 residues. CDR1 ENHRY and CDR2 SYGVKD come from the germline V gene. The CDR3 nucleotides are TGTGCCATCAGTGAACTTGAATCGCGTGGTGGCTACACCTTC. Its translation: CAISELESRGGYTF.

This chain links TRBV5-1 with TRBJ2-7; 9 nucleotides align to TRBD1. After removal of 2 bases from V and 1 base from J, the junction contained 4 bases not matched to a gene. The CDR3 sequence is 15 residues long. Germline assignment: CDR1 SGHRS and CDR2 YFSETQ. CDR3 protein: CASSLGDRESYEQYF. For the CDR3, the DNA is TGCGCCAGCAGCTTAGGGGACAGGGAATCCTACGAGCAGTACTTC.

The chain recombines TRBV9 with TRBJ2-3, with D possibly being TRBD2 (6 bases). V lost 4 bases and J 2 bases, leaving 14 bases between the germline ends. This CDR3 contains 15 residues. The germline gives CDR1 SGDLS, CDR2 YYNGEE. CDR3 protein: CASSPSGTPTDTQYF. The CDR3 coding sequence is TGTGCCAGCAGCCCATCAGGGACTCCCACAGATACGCAGTATTTT.

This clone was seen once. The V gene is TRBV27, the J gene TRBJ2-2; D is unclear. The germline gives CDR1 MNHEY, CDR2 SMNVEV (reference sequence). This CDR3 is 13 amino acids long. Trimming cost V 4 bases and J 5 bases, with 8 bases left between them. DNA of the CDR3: TGTGCCAGCAGTTCAGGATTTACCGGGGAGCTGTTTTTT. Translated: CASSSGFTGELFF.

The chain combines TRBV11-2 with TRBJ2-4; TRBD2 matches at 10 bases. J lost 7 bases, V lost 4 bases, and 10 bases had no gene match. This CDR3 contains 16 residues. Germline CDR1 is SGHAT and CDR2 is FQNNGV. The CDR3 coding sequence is TGTGCCAGCAGCTCTAGCGGGAGTCGAAGCGCGAACATTCAGTACTTC. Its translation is CASSSSGSRSANIQYF.

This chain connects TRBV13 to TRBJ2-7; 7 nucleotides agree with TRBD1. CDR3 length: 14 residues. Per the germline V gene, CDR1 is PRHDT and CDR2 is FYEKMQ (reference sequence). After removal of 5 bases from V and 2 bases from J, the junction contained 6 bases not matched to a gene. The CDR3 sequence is CASSETGQAYEQYF. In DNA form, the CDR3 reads TGTGCCAGCAGCGAGACAGGGCAGGCCTACGAGCAGTACTTC.

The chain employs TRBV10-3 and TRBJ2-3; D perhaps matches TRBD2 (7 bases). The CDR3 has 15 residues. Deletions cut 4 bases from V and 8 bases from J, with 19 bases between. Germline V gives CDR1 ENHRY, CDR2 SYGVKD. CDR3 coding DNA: TGTGCCATCAGTGCCGGGGGCGGGAGAGGGGGTACGCAGTATTTT. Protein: CAISAGGGRGGTQYF.

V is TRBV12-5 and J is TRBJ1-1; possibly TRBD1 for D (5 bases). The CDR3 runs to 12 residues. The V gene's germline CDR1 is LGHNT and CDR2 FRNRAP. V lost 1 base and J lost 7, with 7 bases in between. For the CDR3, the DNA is TGTGCTAGTGGTTTGGGACAGCTTGAAGCTTTCTTT. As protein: CASGLGQLEAFF. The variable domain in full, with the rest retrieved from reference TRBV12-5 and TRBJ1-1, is DARVTQTPRHKVTEMGQEVTMRCQPILGHNTVFWYRQTMMQGLELLAYFRNRAPLDDSGMPKDRFSAEMPDATLATLKIQPSEPRDSAVYFCASGLGQLEAFFGQGTRLTVV.

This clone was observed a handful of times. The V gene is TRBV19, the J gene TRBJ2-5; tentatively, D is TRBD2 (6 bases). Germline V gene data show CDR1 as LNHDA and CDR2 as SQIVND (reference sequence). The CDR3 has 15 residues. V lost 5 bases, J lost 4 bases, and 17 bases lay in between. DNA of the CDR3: TGTGCCAGTAGTTCCTTAGCGGAGCCGGGAGAGACCCAGTACTTC. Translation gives CASSSLAEPGETQYF. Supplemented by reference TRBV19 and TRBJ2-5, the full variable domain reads DGGITQSPKYLFRKEGQNVTLSCEQNLNHDAMYWYRQDPGQGLRLIYYSQIVNDFQKGDIAEGYSVSREKKESFPLTVTSAQKNPTAFYLCASSSLAEPGETQYFGPGTRLLVL.

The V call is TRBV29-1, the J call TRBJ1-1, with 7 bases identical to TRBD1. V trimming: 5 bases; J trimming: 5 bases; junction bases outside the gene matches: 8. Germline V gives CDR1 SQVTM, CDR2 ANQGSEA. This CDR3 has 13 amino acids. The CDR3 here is CSVLRQGSTEAFF. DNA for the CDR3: TGCAGCGTTCTCCGACAGGGTTCGACTGAAGCTTTCTTT. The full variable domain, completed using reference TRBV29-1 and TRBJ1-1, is SAVISQKPSRDICQRGTSLTIQCQVDSQVTMMFWYRQQPGQSLTLIATANQGSEATYESGFVIDKFPISRPNLTFSTLTVSNMSPEDSSIYLCSVLRQGSTEAFFGQGTRLTVV.

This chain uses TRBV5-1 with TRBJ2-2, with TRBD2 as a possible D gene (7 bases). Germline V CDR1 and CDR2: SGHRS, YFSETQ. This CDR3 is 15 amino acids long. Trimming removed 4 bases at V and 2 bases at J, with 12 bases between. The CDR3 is CASSPGGHNTGELFF. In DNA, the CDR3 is TGCGCCAGCAGCCCGGGGGGACACAACACCGGGGAGCTGTTTTTT.

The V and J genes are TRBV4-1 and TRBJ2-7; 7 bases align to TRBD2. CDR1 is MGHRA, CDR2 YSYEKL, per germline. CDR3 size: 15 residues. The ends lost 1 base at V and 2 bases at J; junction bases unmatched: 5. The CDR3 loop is CASSQGESGAYEQYF. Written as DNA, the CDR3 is TGCGCCAGCAGCCAAGGGGAAAGCGGGGCCTACGAGCAGTACTTC.

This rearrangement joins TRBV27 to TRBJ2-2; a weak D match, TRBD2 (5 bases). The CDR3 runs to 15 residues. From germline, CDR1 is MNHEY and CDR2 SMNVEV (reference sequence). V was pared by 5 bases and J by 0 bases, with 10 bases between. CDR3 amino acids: CASSGAGANTGELFF. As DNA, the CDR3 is TGTGCCAGCAGTGGCGCCGGGGCGAACACCGGGGAGCTGTTTTTT.

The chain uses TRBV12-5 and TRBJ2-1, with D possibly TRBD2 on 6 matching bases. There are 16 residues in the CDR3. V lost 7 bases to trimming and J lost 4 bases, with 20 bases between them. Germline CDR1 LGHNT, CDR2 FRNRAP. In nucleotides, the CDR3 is TGTGCTAGTGCCCTCACCGGAGCAGGGAGGTACAATGAGCAGTTCTTC. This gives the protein CASALTGAGRYNEQFF.

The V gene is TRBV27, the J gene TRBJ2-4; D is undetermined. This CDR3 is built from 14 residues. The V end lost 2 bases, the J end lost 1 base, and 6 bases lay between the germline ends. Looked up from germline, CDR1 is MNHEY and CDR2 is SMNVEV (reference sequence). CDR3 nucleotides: TGTGCCAGCAGTTTACAGAAGGCCAAAAACATTCAGTACTTC. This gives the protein CASSLQKAKNIQYF.

The CDR3 sequence is CASSLAGGDSNYGYTF. The CDR3 DNA is TGCGCCAGCAGCTTGGCCGGGGGGGATTCTAACTATGGCTACACCTTC. This chain links TRBV5-1 with TRBJ1-2; D may be TRBD1 (5 bases). V was shortened by 0 bases and J by 0 bases, with 12 bases between the two germline ends. The CDR3 loop spans 16 amino acids. Germline V CDR1 and CDR2: SGHRS, YFSETQ.

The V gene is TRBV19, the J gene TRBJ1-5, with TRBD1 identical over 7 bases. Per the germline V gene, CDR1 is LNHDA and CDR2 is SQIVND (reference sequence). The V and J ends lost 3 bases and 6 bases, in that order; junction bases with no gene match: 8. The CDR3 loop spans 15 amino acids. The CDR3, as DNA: TGTGCCAGTAGTATCGGACGACAGGGAGGTCAGCCCCAGCATTTT. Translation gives CASSIGRQGGQPQHF.